This T cell receptor beta chain was identified during a study of cytomegalovirus exposure and HLA in healthy donors. As for the study in general: When about 400 donors were genotyped, approximately 80% of them were found to fall in the Caucasian-associated ancestry cluster.

CDR3 length: 13 residues. Germline V gives CDR1 SGHDN, CDR2 FVKESK. Trimming took 4 bases from V and 8 from J; bases not matched to a gene: 7. The primer mix had 60 Vbeta and 13 Jbeta primers. TCRdb keeps only in-frame clones here, not all; method: immunoSEQ multiplex PCR. The data hold 150,000 to 200,000 clones, with 80% observed a single time. As to this clone: Its antigen is currently unknown.

The study's findings and limits: Indistinguishable V segments such as TRBV6-2 and TRBV6-3 were excluded. There were 164 TCR beta chains listed as cytomegalovirus-associated. Later on, an analysis tied 15,000 to 20,000 TCR beta sequences to HLA alleles at 0.05 false discovery rate.

The sequenced sample consisted of PBMCs. This sequence was found in a man aged 25-45 years in good health and CMV-seropositive. The J gene is TRBJ1-2, the V gene TRBV14; TRBD1 matches at 7 bases. The CDR3 here is CASSRNRGEGYTF. CDR3 DNA sequence: TGTGCCAGCAGCCGCAACAGGGGTGAAGGCTACACCTTC.